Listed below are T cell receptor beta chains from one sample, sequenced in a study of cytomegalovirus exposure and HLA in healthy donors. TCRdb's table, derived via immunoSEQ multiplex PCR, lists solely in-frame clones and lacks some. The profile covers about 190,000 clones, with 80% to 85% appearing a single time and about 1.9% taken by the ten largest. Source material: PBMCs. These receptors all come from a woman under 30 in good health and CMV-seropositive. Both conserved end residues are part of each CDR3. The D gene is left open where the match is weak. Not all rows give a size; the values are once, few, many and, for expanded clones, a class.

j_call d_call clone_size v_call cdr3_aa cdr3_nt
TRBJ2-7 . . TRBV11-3 CASSNLAVDFEQYF TGTGCCAGCAGCAACCTGGCGGTTGACTTCGAGCAGTACTTC
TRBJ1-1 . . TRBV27 CASSRRILKNTEAFF TGTGCCAGCAGCCGGAGAATCCTCAAGAACACTGAAGCTTTCTTT
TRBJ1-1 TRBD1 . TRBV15 CATSGGLGTGTTEAFF TGTGCCACCAGCGGCGGGCTTGGGACAGGGACCACTGAAGCTTTCTTT
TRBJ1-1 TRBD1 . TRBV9 CASSANRGLGNTEAFF TGTGCCAGCAGCGCTAACAGGGGGCTGGGGAACACTGAAGCTTTCTTT
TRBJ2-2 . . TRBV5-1 CASSPPGTRNTGELFF TGCGCCAGCAGCCCCCCCGGGACAAGAAACACCGGGGAGCTGTTTTTT
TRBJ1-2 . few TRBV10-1 CASSPGSNYGYTF TGCGCCAGCAGCCCAGGGTCAAACTATGGCTACACCTTC
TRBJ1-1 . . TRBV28 CASSSGGVSEAFF TGTGCCAGCAGTTCGGGAGGTGTGAGTGAAGCTTTCTTT
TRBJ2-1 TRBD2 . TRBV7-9 CASSTHGGNNEQFF TGTGCCAGCAGCACCCACGGGGGGAACAATGAGCAGTTCTTC
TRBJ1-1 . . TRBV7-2 CASSLGRTEAFF TGTGCCAGCAGCTTAGGCAGGACAGAAGCTTTCTTT
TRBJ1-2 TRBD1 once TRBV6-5 CASSGTGSYYGYTF TGTGCCAGCAGTGGGACAGGTAGTTACTATGGCTACACCTTC
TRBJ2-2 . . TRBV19 CASLPGVVTGELFF TGTGCCAGCCTCCCGGGGGTCGTCACCGGGGAGCTGTTTTTT
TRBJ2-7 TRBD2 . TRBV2 CASSVTGGSYEQYF TGTGCCAGCAGTGTGACGGGGGGTTCATACGAGCAGTACTTC
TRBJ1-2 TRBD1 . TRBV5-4 CASSTKTGSHGYTF TGTGCCAGCAGCACAAAGACAGGGAGCCATGGCTACACCTTC
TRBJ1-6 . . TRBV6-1 CASSEGYGSYNSPLHF TGTGCCAGCAGTGAAGGTTACGGGTCCTATAATTCACCCCTCCACTTT
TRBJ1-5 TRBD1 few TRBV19 CASSIYGQGSNQPQHF TGTGCCAGTAGTATTTATGGACAGGGTAGCAATCAGCCCCAGCATTTT
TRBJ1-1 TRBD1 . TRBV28 CASRSTGESLRAFF TGTGCCAGCAGGTCTACAGGGGAAAGTCTTAGAGCTTTCTTT
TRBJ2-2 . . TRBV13 CASSFSSGELFF TGTGCCAGCAGCTTTAGTTCCGGGGAGCTGTTTTTT